The 20 T cell receptor beta chains in this list originate from one sample, sequenced in a study of blood T cells in healthy people across ages. Then a second PCR, running about 6 to 12 cycles, was carried out with a sample-barcoded 5' primer and a J-beta primer mix. TCRdb re-called the 5' RACE reads through MiXCR, storing one row per CDR3 protein. The data contain roughly 1.7 million distinct CDR3 sequences, roughly a third of them singletons. The sequencing input was blood. The receptors stem from a woman aged 25 to 39 in good health.

The chain has TRBV3-1 and TRBJ1-6, with TRBD1 identical over 10 bases. Trimming cost V 6 bases and J 8 bases; bases outside gene matches: 4. From germline, CDR1 is LGHDT and CDR2 YNNKEL (reference sequence). The CDR3 runs to 14 residues. Written as DNA, the CDR3 is TGTGCCAGCAGTCGGGGGACAGGGGATTCACCCCTCCACTTT. Translated: CASSRGTGDSPLHF.

This clonotype was seen a single time. The V call is TRBV28, the J call TRBJ2-5, with D possibly matching TRBD1 (6 bases). The CDR3 sequence is 18 residues long. The V gene's germline CDR1 is MDHEN and CDR2 SYDVKM. The germline V and J ends were trimmed by 2 bases and 4 bases, with 23 bases remaining between them. CDR3 residues: CASSLNSGTGINRETQYF. The CDR3 DNA reads TGTGCCAGCAGTTTAAACTCAGGAACAGGGATTAATCGAGAGACCCAGTACTTC.

This clonotype was recorded only once. The chain couples TRBV9 to TRBJ1-1, with unresolved D. The germline V gene has CDR1 SGDLS and CDR2 YYNGEE. The CDR3 loop spans 12 amino acids. Trimming took 2 bases from V and 5 from J, leaving 7 bases between them. The CDR3, as DNA: TGTGCCAGCAGCGTTAAGGGTACTGAAGCTTTCTTT. It specifies CASSVKGTEAFF.

The chain uses TRBV7-9 and TRBJ1-2, with a possible D match to TRBD1 (5 bases). The length of the CDR3 is 16 residues. The germline V gene has CDR1 SEHNR and CDR2 FQNEAQ (reference sequence). Trimming cost V 3 bases and J 5 bases, with 19 bases left between them. The CDR3 DNA reads as TGTGCCAGCAGCTTTAGCGTGGGGCGGCAGCTATATGGCTACACCTTC. Translating gives CASSFSVGRQLYGYTF.

This clonotype has just a few counts. The rearrangement joins TRBV29-1 to TRBJ2-7; TRBD1 or TRBD2 may be the D gene (6 bases each). Germline CDR1 reads SQVTM; CDR2 reads ANQGSEA. CDR3 size: 13 residues. This CDR3 reads CIAAGHSSYEQYF. CDR3 nucleotide sequence: TGCATCGCCGCGGGACACAGCTCCTACGAGCAGTACTTC.

This clonotype was picked up a small number of times. The chain has TRBV28 and TRBJ2-1, with D maybe TRBD1 (5 bases). The germline gives CDR1 MDHEN, CDR2 SYDVKM. The CDR3 spans 14 residues. V was pared by 5 bases and J by 9 bases, with 17 bases between. CDR3 amino acids: CASSPETAPGEQFF. The CDR3 DNA is TGTGCCAGCAGTCCTGAGACAGCCCCCGGTGAGCAGTTCTTC.

A note on this clonotype: This sequence may be a read error, since a much larger clone differs from it by one base. This sequence joins TRBV30 and TRBJ2-5; no firm D call. The better agreement between TRBJ2-1 and the DNA end casts doubt on the J call. This CDR3 region has 12 residues. Per germline, CDR1 GTSNPN and CDR2 SVGIG (reference sequence). CDR3 residues: CAWGQDQETQFF. The CDR3 bases are TGTGCCTGGGGGCAGGACCAAGAGACCCAGTTCTTC.

This chain links TRBV6-1 with TRBJ2-3; D unresolved. Trimming took 0 bases from V and 5 from J, leaving 15 bases between them. The CDR3 is 16 residues long. Germline CDR1 reads MNHNS; CDR2 reads SASEGT. The CDR3 region is CASSEASGFFRDTQYF. As DNA, the CDR3 is TGTGCCAGCAGTGAAGCGAGTGGTTTCTTCAGAGATACGCAGTATTTT.

This clonotype has just one count. J is TRBJ2-7 and V is TRBV5-6; no clear D. CDR3 length equals 15 residues. The V gene's germline CDR1 is SGHDT and CDR2 YYEEEE. With 3 bases removed from V and 2 bases from J, the gap between germline ends came to 15 bases. The CDR3 nucleotides read TGTGCCAGCAGCTCCGAGTGGGAAGGGCCCTACGAGCAGTACTTC. Translating gives CASSSEWEGPYEQYF.

At least ten counts were recorded for this clonotype. The genes are TRBV20-1 and TRBJ2-7; D gene ambiguous. Per the germline V gene, CDR1 is DFQATT and CDR2 is SNEGSKA (reference sequence). Trimming shortened V by 1 base and J by 0 bases, and 7 bases separated the two germline ends. The CDR3 runs to 13 residues. CDR3 sequence reads: CSARGSFSYEQYF. The CDR3 nucleotides read TGCAGTGCTAGAGGTAGTTTCTCCTACGAGCAGTACTTC.

Concerning this clonotype: This could be a read error, since a much larger clone is one nucleotide away. The chain is built from TRBV12-3 or TRBV12-4 and TRBJ2-5, with 7 bases aligning to TRBD2. After removal of 6 bases from V and 0 bases from J, the junction contained 4 bases not matched to a gene. The CDR3 length is 14 residues. The CDR3, as DNA: TGTGCCAGCAGCCGGGGGGTAAACCAAGAGACCCAGTACTTC. This encodes CASSRGVNQETQYF.

A few counts support this clonotype. The chain carries TRBV5-6 and TRBJ2-1; 7 nucleotides align to TRBD2. V trimming: 4 bases; J trimming: 1 base; junction bases outside the gene matches: 8. This CDR3 is built from 16 residues. Germline lookup yields CDR1 SGHDT and CDR2 YYEEEE. The DNA for the CDR3 is TGTGCCAGCAGCAATGGGGAGGGGCTTTCCTACAATGAGCAGTTCTTC. Residues: CASSNGEGLSYNEQFF.

This clonotype showed up just once. This chain connects TRBV18 to TRBJ1-2; TRBD1 matches at 8 bases. The CDR3 sequence is 20 residues long. CDR1 and CDR2 (germline): KGHSH, LQKENI. With V trimmed by 1 base and J by 2 bases, 18 bases remained unmatched. Here the CDR3 DNA reads TGTGCCAGCTCACCACGGTTGAGCAGGGGGCCTTCCTACGAAAACTATGGCTACACCTTC. This encodes CASSPRLSRGPSYENYGYTF.

Details on this clonotype: A much larger clone is a single base away; this may be a read error. The chain combines TRBV20-1 with TRBJ2-5; D remains unclear. Germline lookup yields CDR1 DFQATT and CDR2 SNEGSKA (reference sequence). Trimming stripped 6 bases from V and 3 bases from J, with 14 bases between. The CDR3 length is 13 residues. The chain's CDR3 is CSATPGGEETQYF. For the CDR3, the DNA is TGCAGTGCCACGCCGGGCGGAGAAGAGACCCAGTACTTC.

The chain is built from TRBV7-2 and TRBJ2-2; D is unresolved. Trimming stripped 2 bases from V and 1 base from J, with 8 bases between. The CDR3 loop spans 15 amino acids. Germline V gene lookup returns CDR1 SGHTA and CDR2 FQGNSA. The CDR3 here is CASSLKPMNTGELFF. CDR3 DNA sequence: TGTGCCAGCAGCTTAAAGCCGATGAACACCGGGGAGCTGTTTTTT.

This clonotype was counted only a few times. The chain employs TRBV4-1 and TRBJ2-1; TRBD1 aligns across 9 bases. Germline values: CDR1 MGHRA, CDR2 YSYEKL. V shed 3 bases, J shed 15 bases, and the junction held 9 bases outside the gene matches. The length of the CDR3 is 13 residues. CDR3 loop: CASSQAGQGQRFF. The CDR3 DNA reads TGCGCCAGCAGCCAGGCTGGACAGGGGCAACGGTTCTTC.

This clonotype turned up a few times. The rearrangement joins TRBV5-1 to TRBJ1-1; a weak D match, TRBD1 (5 bases). There are 15 residues in the CDR3. V was shortened by 0 bases and J by 4 bases, with 13 bases between the two germline ends. The germline V gene has CDR1 SGHRS and CDR2 YFSETQ. Here the CDR3 DNA reads TGCGCCAGCAGCTTGGATACAGGCGGGAGCACTGAAGCTTTCTTT. This encodes CASSLDTGGSTEAFF. Full variable domain (missing parts from reference TRBV5-1 and TRBJ1-1): KAGVTQTPRYLIKTRGQQVTLSCSPISGHRSVSWYQQTPGQGLQFLFEYFSETQRNKGNFPGRFSGRQFSNSRSEMNVSTLELGDSALYLCASSLDTGGSTEAFFGQGTRLTVV.

In its sample, this clonotype was seen many times. This chain joins TRBV7-2 and TRBJ2-1; 8 bases fit TRBD2. The CDR3 is 15 amino acids. CDR1 is SGHTA and CDR2 is FQGNSA in the germline V gene. The junction had 5 bases not matched to a gene; V was cut back by 5 bases and J by 2 bases. CDR3 sequence reads: CASSPGGGTYNEQFF. In DNA form, the CDR3 reads TGTGCCAGCAGCCCCGGGGGGGGAACCTACAATGAGCAGTTCTTC.

The table lists this clonotype with a few counts. The gene calls are TRBV6-1 and TRBJ1-1; D not resolved. V lost 1 base and J 4 bases, leaving 7 bases between the germline ends. This CDR3 is built from 13 residues. Germline V gene sequence: CDR1 MNHNS, CDR2 SASEGT. CDR3 coding DNA: TGTGCCAGCAGTGAAGTAAGAGGCACTGAAGCTTTCTTT. This gives the protein CASSEVRGTEAFF.

The chain is built from TRBV20-1 and TRBJ2-7; D is possibly TRBD2 (6 bases). The length of the CDR3 is 15 residues. V was pared by 2 bases and J by 0 bases, with 14 bases between. Germline V gene data show CDR1 as DFQATT and CDR2 as SNEGSKA (reference sequence). CDR3 residues: CSARHSGPPSYEQYF. For the CDR3, the DNA is TGCAGTGCTAGACACAGCGGGCCTCCCTCCTACGAGCAGTACTTC.